The present entry profiles one T cell receptor beta chain with its context. Its antigen is not identified. The second PCR ran about 6 to 11 cycles with a sample-barcoded 5' primer and J-beta primers. TCRdb reanalysed the 5' RACE reads using MiXCR and keeps one entry per CDR3 protein. The data contain hundreds of thousands of distinct CDR3 sequences, 20% to 25% of them singletons. CDR3 length: 14 residues. Germline V gene data show CDR1 as LGHDT and CDR2 as YNNKEL (reference sequence). This entry is derived from a study of blood T cells in healthy people across ages. Overall study findings and caveats: The long-lived group displayed more naive CD4+ cells, plus higher diversity, than the aged donors did. Diversity of TCR beta correlated strongly with naive T cell percentage.

Specimen: blood. The chain links TRBV3-1 to TRBJ2-7, with 9 bases lining up with TRBD1. The tail of the sequence fits TRBJ2-5 better, so the J call may be wrong. The TCR comes from an older man in good health. The CDR3 loop is CASSLRQGVETQYF. The CDR3 DNA follows: TGTGCCAGCAGCCTGCGACAGGGGGTCGAGACCCAGTACTTC.